This entry lists 14 T cell receptor beta chains sequenced from one sample in a study of blood T cell repertoires in COVID-19. Assay: immunoSEQ multiplex PCR; the TCRdb copy retains only in-frame clones and omits some. The repertoire includes around 150,000 clones, about 83% of them detected once, and roughly 4% sits in the top ten. Sequences were obtained from peripheral blood. All receptors derive from a middle-aged woman with acute or convalescent COVID-19.

The chain employs TRBV7-2 and TRBJ1-1; D is unclear. In germline, CDR1 is SGHTA, CDR2 FQGNSA. The CDR3 covers 15 residues. Between the trimmed V and J ends, which lost 2 bases and 0 bases, there was a span of 10 bases. The CDR3 nucleotides read TGTGCCAGCAGCTTATCGAGGTTTGTGAACACTGAAGCTTTCTTT. This codes for CASSLSRFVNTEAFF.

The V gene is TRBV12-3 or TRBV12-4, the J gene TRBJ1-3; no reliable D call. This CDR3 contains 12 residues. The germline V and J ends were trimmed by 4 bases and 3 bases, with 4 bases remaining between them. CDR3 region: CASSSNGNTIYF. Written as DNA, the CDR3 is TGTGCCAGCAGTTCAAATGGAAACACCATATATTTT.

The CDR3 here is CSASGRGEQFF. The CDR3 coding sequence is TGCAGTGCTAGCGGCAGGGGTGAGCAGTTCTTC. This chain connects TRBV20-1 to TRBJ2-1, with a tentative D call TRBD1 (6 bases). V was cut by 3 bases and J by 9 bases, with 9 bases left in between. The CDR3 extends over 11 amino acids. The germline CDR1 and CDR2 sequences are DFQATT and SNEGSKA (reference sequence).

The V gene is TRBV27, the J gene TRBJ1-2, with D possibly being TRBD1 (5 bases). V lost 1 base, J lost 4 bases, and 10 bases lay in between. Germline V CDR1 and CDR2: MNHEY, SMNVEV (reference sequence). The CDR3 has 14 amino acids. The chain's CDR3 is CASSLLATGYGYTF. The CDR3, as DNA: TGTGCCAGCAGTTTATTGGCAACAGGCTATGGCTACACCTTC.

CDR3 amino acids: CASSQVPTVTLGNTEAFF. The CDR3 DNA reads as TGCGCCAGCAGCCAAGTCCCTACAGTTACCTTAGGGAACACTGAAGCTTTCTTT. The chain links TRBV4-1 to TRBJ1-1; D gene uncertain. From germline, CDR1 is MGHRA and CDR2 YSYEKL. With 1 base removed from V and 1 base from J, the gap between germline ends came to 19 bases. The length of the CDR3 is 18 residues.

J is TRBJ1-4 and V is TRBV18; 7 bases are a match to TRBD1. This CDR3 comprises 14 residues. With 3 bases clipped from V and 4 bases from J, the junction kept 2 bases outside the gene matches. The germline V gene encodes CDR1 KGHSH and CDR2 LQKENI. CDR3 protein: CASSPRGVNEKLFF. The CDR3, as DNA: TGTGCCAGCTCACCCAGGGGGGTTAATGAAAAACTGTTTTTT.

The chain uses TRBV4-3 and TRBJ1-4; no definite D call. This CDR3 spans 15 amino acids. Germline V gene lookup returns CDR1 LGHNA and CDR2 YSLEER. V lost 0 bases to trimming and J lost 0 bases, with 5 bases between them. The CDR3 DNA is TGCGCCAGCAGCCAAGATCAGACAACTAATGAAAAACTGTTTTTT. It is translated as CASSQDQTTNEKLFF.

J is TRBJ1-5 and V is TRBV7-9; 7 bases match TRBD1. The germline V gene encodes CDR1 SEHNR and CDR2 FQNEAQ (reference sequence). The CDR3 consists of 15 residues. The V segment lost 1 base and the J segment 4 bases; nucleotides outside the gene matches: 4. In nucleotides, the CDR3 is TGTGCCAGCAGCTTAGAGGAGGGGGCGAATCAGCCCCAGCATTTT. Translation gives CASSLEEGANQPQHF.

J is TRBJ2-7 and V is TRBV29-1, with TRBD2 as a possible D gene (5 bases). The CDR3 totals 13 residues. The germline CDR1 and CDR2 sequences are SQVTM and ANQGSEA. Trimming cost V 4 bases and J 0 bases, with 10 bases left between them. The CDR3 spells CSVAVAGSYEQYF. The CDR3 DNA follows: TGCAGCGTTGCAGTGGCGGGCTCCTACGAGCAGTACTTC.

The rearrangement joins TRBV5-4 to TRBJ2-7; maybe TRBD1 (5 bases). This CDR3 spans 14 amino acids. With 2 bases removed from V and 6 bases from J, the gap between germline ends came to 15 bases. Germline V CDR1 and CDR2: SGHNT, YYREEE (reference sequence). CDR3 in amino acids: CASSLEGALLEQYF. The CDR3 DNA follows: TGTGCCAGCAGCTTAGAAGGGGCTCTTCTCGAGCAGTACTTC.

The chain links TRBV6-2 or TRBV6-3 to TRBJ1-5, with D tentatively TRBD1 (5 bases). Germline CDR1 and CDR2: MNHEY and SVGEGT. The CDR3 loop spans 15 amino acids. V was trimmed by 5 bases and J by 3 bases, leaving 14 bases between them. The chain's CDR3 is CASSGSAGNNQPQHF. In DNA, the CDR3 is TGTGCCAGCAGTGGATCAGCAGGGAACAATCAGCCCCAGCATTTT.

This chain connects TRBV6-2 or TRBV6-3 to TRBJ2-1, with D possibly TRBD2 on 6 matching bases. The CDR3 length is 15 residues. The V and J ends lost 4 bases and 0 bases respectively, with 10 bases between them. Germline CDR1 reads MNHEY; CDR2 reads SVGEGT. In nucleotides, the CDR3 is TGTGCCAGCAGTTGGCTAGCGCGCTCCTACAATGAGCAGTTCTTC. Translating gives CASSWLARSYNEQFF.

In this sample, this clone turned up many times. V and J are TRBV6-4 and TRBJ2-1, with TRBD2 matching over 8 bases. The germline V gene has CDR1 MRHNA and CDR2 SNTAGT. CDR3 length: 14 residues. Germline trimming cut 5 bases from V and 5 bases from J; bases unmatched to any gene: 5. The CDR3 loop is CASSKAGENNEQFF. CDR3 DNA sequence: TGTGCCAGCAGTAAAGCGGGGGAAAACAATGAGCAGTTCTTC.

The chain combines TRBV7-9 with TRBJ2-5, with 9 bases that match TRBD2. The CDR3 extends over 17 amino acids. The germline gives CDR1 SEHNR, CDR2 FQNEAQ (reference sequence). V was clipped by 0 bases and J by 1 base; unmatched bases: 6. CDR3 sequence reads: CASSLARGAGGQETQYF. CDR3 nucleotides: TGTGCCAGCAGCTTAGCGCGTGGAGCGGGGGGCCAAGAGACCCAGTACTTC.